The clone carrying this T cell receptor (beta chain) was seen a handful of times. The sample comes from a study of ipilimumab plus nivolumab after autologous stem cell transplantation. Germline values: CDR1 MNHNS, CDR2 SASEGT. The CDR3 consists of 15 residues. The V gene lost 7 bases and the J gene lost 2 bases, with 12 bases spanning the gap. Using immunoSEQ multiplex PCR, the repertoire was profiled, and TCRdb retains in-frame clones only, with some absent. Among about 10,000 clones listed, about 78% were seen once. The sample was PBMCs, taken in a trial of ipilimumab plus nivolumab as post-transplant consolidation. The chain couples TRBV6-1 to TRBJ1-6; D not resolved. The TCR comes from a male donor with diffuse large B-cell lymphoma. The CDR3 spells CASMISGAYNSPLHF. CDR3 sequence (DNA): TGTGCCAGCATGATTAGCGGAGCCTATAATTCACCCCTCCACTTT.